This note documents a single T cell receptor (beta chain) sequence. The data stem from a study of shared clonotypes between healthy human individuals. Deep-level running was used for the assay. Source study methods: Filtering differed because ImmunoSEQ produced junction-only sequences that carried no quality scores. The protocol was immunoSEQ multiplex PCR, while the TCRdb copy is restricted to in-frame clones and leaves out a portion. V and J calls and clone size follow that table, whereas D and trimming were derived from the DNA. The sample lists roughly 2 million clones, 90% to 97% occurring once. CDR1 is SGHRS, CDR2 YFSETQ, per germline. CDR3 length: 14 amino acids. The V end lost 0 bases, the J end lost 1 base, and 7 bases lay between the germline ends.

This TCR was sampled from a man aged 18 to 30 in good health. Specimen: naive CD4+ T cells sorted from blood. Described subset: CD45RA+ positively selected. The V call is TRBV5-1, the J call TRBJ1-1; no firm D call. As DNA, the CDR3 is TGCGCCAGCAGCTTGGGACGGAGGAACACTGAAGCTTTCTTT. Residues: CASSLGRRNTEAFF.